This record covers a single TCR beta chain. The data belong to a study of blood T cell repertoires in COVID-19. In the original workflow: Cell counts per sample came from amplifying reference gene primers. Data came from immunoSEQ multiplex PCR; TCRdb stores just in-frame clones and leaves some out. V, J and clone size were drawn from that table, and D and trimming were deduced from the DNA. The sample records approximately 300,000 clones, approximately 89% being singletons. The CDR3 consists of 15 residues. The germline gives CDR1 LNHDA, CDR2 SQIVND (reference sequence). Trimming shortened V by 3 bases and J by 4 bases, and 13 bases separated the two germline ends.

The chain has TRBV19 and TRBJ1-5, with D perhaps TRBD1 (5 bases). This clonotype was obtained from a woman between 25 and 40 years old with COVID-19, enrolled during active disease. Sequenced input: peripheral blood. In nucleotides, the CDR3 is TGTGCCAGTAGTATTTTTTCAGGGTCTAATCAGCCCCAGCATTTT. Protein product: CASSIFSGSNQPQHF.